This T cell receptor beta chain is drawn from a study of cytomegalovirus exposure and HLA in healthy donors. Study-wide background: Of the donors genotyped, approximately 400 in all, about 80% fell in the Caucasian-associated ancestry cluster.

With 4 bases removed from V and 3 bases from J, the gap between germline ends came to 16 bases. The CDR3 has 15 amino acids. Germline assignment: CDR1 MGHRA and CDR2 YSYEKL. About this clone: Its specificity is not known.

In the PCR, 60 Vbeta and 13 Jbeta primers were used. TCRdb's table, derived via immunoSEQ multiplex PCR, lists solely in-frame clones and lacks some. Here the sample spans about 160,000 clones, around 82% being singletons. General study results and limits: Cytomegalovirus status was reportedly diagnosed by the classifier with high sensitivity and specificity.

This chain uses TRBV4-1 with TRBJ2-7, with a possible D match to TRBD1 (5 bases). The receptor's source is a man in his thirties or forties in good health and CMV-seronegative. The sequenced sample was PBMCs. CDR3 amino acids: CASSPVTENNYEQYF. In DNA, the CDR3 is TGCGCCAGCAGCCCGGTGACAGAGAACAACTACGAGCAGTACTTC.